The 15 T cell receptor beta chains below all came from one sample that was sequenced in a study of blood T cells in healthy people across ages. The second PCR ran about 6 to 11 cycles with a sample-barcoded 5' primer and J-beta primers. One entry per CDR3 protein results from TCRdb running MiXCR on the 5' RACE reads. The sample consists of 1.5 million or so distinct CDR3 sequences, approximately 43% of them appearing once. The sample taken for sequencing was blood. Receptors were obtained from a woman between 18 and 29 years old in good health.

This clonotype occurred a few times. The chain joins TRBV20-1 to TRBJ1-1, with TRBD1 matching over 7 bases. Germline V lookup: CDR1 DFQATT, CDR2 SNEGSKA (reference sequence). V lost 0 bases, J lost 3 bases, and 4 bases stayed unmatched. This CDR3 comprises 14 residues. CDR3 nucleotide sequence: TGCAGTGCTAGAGAACTAACAGGGGACACTGAAGCTTTCTTT. Translation: CSARELTGDTEAFF.

Concerning this clonotype itself: A junction end diverges from the germline sequence, so it may reflect a read error. This chain connects TRBV4-3 to TRBJ2-1, with TRBD2 matching over 12 bases. The CDR3 is made up of 16 amino acids. Looked up from germline, CDR1 is LGHNA and CDR2 is YSLEER. The DNA for the CDR3 is TGCGCCAGCTGCCAAGATATACTAGCGGGAGGTGATGAGCAGTTCTTC. Protein product: CASCQDILAGGDEQFF.

The sample holds a few counts of this clonotype. V and J are TRBV28 and TRBJ2-3; possibly TRBD2 for D (6 bases). Germline values: CDR1 MDHEN, CDR2 SYDVKM. Trimming removed 6 bases from V and 3 bases from J, with 10 bases in between. The CDR3 length is 13 residues. CDR3 sequence reads: CASSRDLTDTQYF. CDR3 DNA sequence: TGTGCCAGCAGCCGGGACTTAACAGATACGCAGTATTTT.

V is TRBV12-3 or TRBV12-4 and J is TRBJ2-1; D tentatively reads TRBD1 or TRBD2 (6 bases each). V was cut by 6 bases and J by 2 bases, with 17 bases left in between. The CDR3 has 16 residues. CDR3 region: CASRMRGVLTYNEQFF. CDR3 DNA sequence: TGTGCCAGCAGAATGAGGGGGGTCCTCACCTACAATGAGCAGTTCTTC.

Concerning this clonotype: A much more abundant neighbour one base away suggests this may be a read error. The V call is TRBV20-1, the J call TRBJ2-7; 15 nucleotides agree with TRBD2. Near its end, the DNA agrees better with TRBJ2-5, so the J call may be wrong. The CDR3 totals 15 residues. Per germline, CDR1 DFQATT and CDR2 SNEGSKA (reference sequence). CDR3 in amino acids: CSASRTSGGGETQYF. CDR3 in DNA: TGCAGTGCTTCCCGGACTAGCGGGGGGGGAGAGACCCAGTACTTC.

The genes are TRBV3-1 and TRBJ2-5; 11 nucleotides agree with TRBD2. Looked up from germline, CDR1 is LGHDT and CDR2 is YNNKEL (reference sequence). Trimming cost V 0 bases and J 3 bases; bases outside gene matches: 18. The CDR3 consists of 21 residues. CDR3 sequence reads: CASSQENTLELLAGVEETQYF. CDR3 nucleotide sequence: TGTGCCAGCAGCCAAGAGAACACGTTAGAACTACTAGCGGGAGTAGAAGAGACCCAGTACTTC.

This clonotype occurred a few times. The CDR3 DNA sequence: TGTGCCAGCAGCTTAGACCCGGGATTGCCCCTCCACTTT. Its translation: CASSLDPGLPLHF. The chain employs TRBV7-6 and TRBJ1-6; D remains unclear. The germline V gene encodes CDR1 SGHVS and CDR2 FNYEAQ. V was clipped by 1 base and J by 13 bases, with 11 bases between them. The CDR3 has 13 amino acids.

The CDR3 loop is CASSQEPADEQYF. For the CDR3, the DNA is TGCGCCAGCAGCCAAGAACCAGCCGACGAGCAGTACTTC. The chain uses TRBV4-1 and TRBJ2-5; no firm D call. The end of the DNA is better explained by TRBJ2-7, so the J call may be wrong. This CDR3 comprises 13 residues. CDR1 is MGHRA and CDR2 is YSYEKL in the germline V gene.

Regarding this clonotype: The germline gene is not matched at one end of the junction; a read error may be the cause. The rearrangement uses TRBV7-2 and TRBJ2-3; 7 positions match TRBD1. The CDR3 loop spans 15 amino acids. Germline V CDR1 and CDR2: SGHTA, FQGNSA. The CDR3 sequence: CASTNTLGGTDTQYF. The DNA for the CDR3 is TGTGCCAGCACCAATACGCTAGGGGGCACGGATACGCAGTATTTT.

The chain combines TRBV12-3 or TRBV12-4 with TRBJ2-7; D is tentatively TRBD1 or TRBD2 (5 bases each). The V and J ends lost 6 bases and 7 bases respectively, with 19 bases between them. The CDR3 consists of 14 residues. CDR3 protein: CASSLEGPLGEQYF. CDR3 nucleotides: TGTGCCAGCAGCCTAGAGGGGCCCCTGGGGGAGCAGTACTTC.

The gene calls are TRBV7-9 and TRBJ1-5; TRBD1 is a possible D gene (5 bases). CDR1 SEHNR and CDR2 FQNEAQ come from the germline V gene (reference sequence). Trimming pared 7 bases from V and 3 bases from J, leaving 7 bases between. The CDR3 is 12 amino acids. For the CDR3, the DNA is TGTGCCAGCAAGGGGCTCAATCAGCCCCAGCATTTT. This sequence encodes CASKGLNQPQHF.

This clonotype has ten or more counts. The V gene is TRBV20-1, the J gene TRBJ2-1; 10 bases line up with TRBD2. J gave up 4 bases and V 7 bases, and 4 bases lay outside the gene matches. This CDR3 contains 13 residues. Germline V gives CDR1 DFQATT, CDR2 SNEGSKA (reference sequence). The CDR3 DNA reads as TGCAGTGTTTTAGCGGGAGGATACAATGAGCAGTTCTTC. This translates into CSVLAGGYNEQFF.

The genes are TRBV15 and TRBJ1-2, with 7 bases lining up with TRBD1. V dropped 3 bases and J dropped 6; count of bases not matched to a gene: 10. Germline CDR1 is LNHNV and CDR2 is YYDKDF (reference sequence). The CDR3 totals 15 residues. CDR3 protein: CATSREFPQGDGYTF. The CDR3, as DNA: TGTGCCACCAGCAGGGAATTCCCGCAGGGGGATGGCTACACCTTC.

The chain combines TRBV2 with TRBJ2-7; TRBD2 might be the D (6 bases). V gave up 8 bases and J gave up 7 bases, with 21 bases separating them. The germline V gene has CDR1 SNHLY and CDR2 FYNNEI. The length of the CDR3 is 14 residues. CDR3 sequence: CASQFAGTLVEQYF. The DNA of the CDR3 is TGTGCCAGCCAATTTGCCGGGACTTTGGTGGAGCAGTACTTC.

This clonotype was detected once. This CDR3 is CASRGPTGSYEQYF. CDR3 sequence (DNA): TGTGCCAGCAGGGGACCGACAGGTTCCTACGAGCAGTACTTC. The chain uses TRBV12-3 or TRBV12-4 and TRBJ2-7, with D perhaps TRBD1 (6 bases). CDR3 length equals 14 residues. The V and J ends lost 6 bases and 1 base respectively, with 13 bases between them.